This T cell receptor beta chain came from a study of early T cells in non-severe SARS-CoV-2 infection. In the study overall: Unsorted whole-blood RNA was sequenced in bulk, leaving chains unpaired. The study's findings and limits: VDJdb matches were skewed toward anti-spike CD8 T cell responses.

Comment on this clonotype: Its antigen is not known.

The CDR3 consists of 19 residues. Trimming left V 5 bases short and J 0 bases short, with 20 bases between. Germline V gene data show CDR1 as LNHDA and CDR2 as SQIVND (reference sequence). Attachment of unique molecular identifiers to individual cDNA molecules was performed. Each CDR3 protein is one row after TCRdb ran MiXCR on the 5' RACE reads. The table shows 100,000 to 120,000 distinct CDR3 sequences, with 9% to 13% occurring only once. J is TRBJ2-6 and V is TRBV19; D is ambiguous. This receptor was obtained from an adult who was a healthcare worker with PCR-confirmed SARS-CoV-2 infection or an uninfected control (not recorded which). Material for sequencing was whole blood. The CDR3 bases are TGTGCCAGTAGTGTATCGAAACAGTGGCCCCCCTCTGGGGCCAACGTCCTGACTTTC. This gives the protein CASSVSKQWPPSGANVLTF. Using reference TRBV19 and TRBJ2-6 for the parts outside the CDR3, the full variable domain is DGGITQSPKYLFRKEGQNVTLSCEQNLNHDAMYWYRQDPGQGLRLIYYSQIVNDFQKGDIAEGYSVSREKKESFPLTVTSAQKNPTAFYLCASSVSKQWPPSGANVLTFGAGSRLTVL.